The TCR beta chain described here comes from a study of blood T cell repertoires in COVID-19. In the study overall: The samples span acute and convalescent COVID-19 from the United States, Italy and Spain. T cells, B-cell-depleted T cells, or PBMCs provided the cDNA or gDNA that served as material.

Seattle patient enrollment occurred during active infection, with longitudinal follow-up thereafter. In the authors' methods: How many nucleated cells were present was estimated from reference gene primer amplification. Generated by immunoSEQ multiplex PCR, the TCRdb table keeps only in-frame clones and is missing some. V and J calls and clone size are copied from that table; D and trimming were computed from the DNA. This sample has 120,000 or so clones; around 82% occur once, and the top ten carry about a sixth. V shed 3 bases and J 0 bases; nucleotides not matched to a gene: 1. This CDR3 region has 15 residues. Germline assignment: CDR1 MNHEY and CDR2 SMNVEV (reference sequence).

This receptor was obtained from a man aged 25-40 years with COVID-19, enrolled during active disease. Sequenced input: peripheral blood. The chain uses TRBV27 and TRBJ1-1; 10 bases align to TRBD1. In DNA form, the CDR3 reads TGTGCCAGCAGTTTGGGACAGGGGTTGAACACTGAAGCTTTCTTT. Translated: CASSLGQGLNTEAFF.